This entry lists 30 T cell receptor beta chains sequenced from one sample in a study of cytomegalovirus exposure and HLA in healthy donors. With 60 Vbeta and 13 Jbeta primers, the PCR was carried out. The data were produced by immunoSEQ multiplex PCR, yet TCRdb's version contains in-frame clones alone and is incomplete. The table records about 120,000 clones, roughly 78% of them present only once. What was sequenced was PBMCs. These receptors originate from a man aged 30 to 39 in good health and CMV-seropositive.

V usage is TRBV18 and J usage is TRBJ1-1; 10 nucleotides match TRBD1. CDR1 is KGHSH and CDR2 is LQKENI in the germline V gene. The ends lost 3 bases at V and 1 base at J; junction bases unmatched: 2. There are 15 residues in the CDR3. The CDR3 DNA reads as TGTGCCAGCTCACCCCGGGACAGGGGGAACACTGAAGCTTTCTTT. It codes for CASSPRDRGNTEAFF.

This chain connects TRBV4-1 to TRBJ2-7, with 7 bases that match TRBD1. J gave up 0 bases and V 8 bases, and 1 base lay outside the gene matches. From germline, CDR1 is MGHRA and CDR2 YSYEKL. The length of the CDR3 is 12 residues. The CDR3 protein is CASRDSSYEQYF. The CDR3 DNA follows: TGCGCCAGCCGGGACAGCTCCTACGAGCAGTACTTC.

The chain carries TRBV7-3 and TRBJ1-1; D is unresolved. There are 13 residues in the CDR3. Germline values: CDR1 SGHTA, CDR2 FQGTGA. V was clipped by 5 bases and J by 4 bases, with 11 bases between them. The CDR3 sequence is CASSPHGSTEAFF. Here the CDR3 DNA reads TGTGCCAGCAGCCCCCACGGTAGCACTGAAGCTTTCTTT.

The gene calls are TRBV27 and TRBJ1-1; D is undetermined. This CDR3 comprises 12 residues. Germline V lookup: CDR1 MNHEY, CDR2 SMNVEV (reference sequence). CDR3 amino acids: CTTMNWAAEAFF. CDR3 sequence (DNA): TGTACCACCATGAATTGGGCAGCTGAAGCTTTCTTT.

This chain connects TRBV6-4 to TRBJ1-2; 9 bases agree with TRBD1. Germline V CDR1 and CDR2: MRHNA, SNTAGT. The V segment lost 6 bases and the J segment 1 base; nucleotides outside the gene matches: 18. The CDR3 covers 19 residues. CDR3 amino acids: CASRKQGAKVIWGNYGYTF. The CDR3 nucleotides are TGTGCCAGCAGGAAACAGGGGGCGAAGGTAATTTGGGGTAACTATGGCTACACCTTC.

The rearrangement joins TRBV9 to TRBJ1-1; TRBD1 agrees at 8 bases. The germline gives CDR1 SGDLS, CDR2 YYNGEE. The V and J ends lost 0 bases and 5 bases, in that order; junction bases with no gene match: 0. There are 13 residues in the CDR3. CDR3 loop: CASSVGTGTEAFF. In nucleotides, the CDR3 is TGTGCCAGCAGCGTAGGGACAGGGACTGAAGCTTTCTTT.

The genes are TRBV4-1 and TRBJ2-7; a possible D gene is TRBD1 (6 bases). The CDR3 is 15 residues long. Germline V CDR1 and CDR2: MGHRA, YSYEKL. With 4 bases removed from V and 6 bases from J, the gap between germline ends came to 19 bases. The CDR3 protein is CASSRWDNTHGEQYF. Here the CDR3 DNA reads TGCGCCAGCAGCCGATGGGACAACACACACGGCGAGCAGTACTTC.

The DNA for the CDR3 is TGTGCCAGCAGTCCGGGGGAAGGGACTGAAGCTTTCTTT. Amino acid sequence: CASSPGEGTEAFF. The genes are TRBV6-6 and TRBJ1-1; a weak D match, TRBD1 (5 bases). CDR1 MNHNY and CDR2 SVGAGI come from the germline V gene (reference sequence). The ends were cut back, 5 bases at V and 5 bases at J, with 12 bases in the middle. The CDR3 covers 13 residues.

The gene calls are TRBV19 and TRBJ1-5; D ambiguous. The CDR3 is made up of 14 amino acids. Deletions cut 3 bases from V and 6 bases from J, with 12 bases between. CDR1 and CDR2 from the germline V gene are LNHDA and SQIVND (reference sequence). CDR3 protein: CASSMGSEGQPQHF. CDR3 sequence (DNA): TGTGCCAGTAGTATGGGGTCAGAGGGTCAGCCCCAGCATTTT.

The V and J genes are TRBV11-3 and TRBJ2-3; D not resolved. This CDR3 has 11 amino acids. The germline V and J ends were trimmed by 4 bases and 8 bases, with 7 bases remaining between them. Germline loops: CDR1 SGHNT, CDR2 YENEEA. CDR3 in amino acids: CASSSGPTQYF. CDR3 coding DNA: TGTGCCAGCAGCTCGGGTCCTACGCAGTATTTT.

Only one count was recorded for this clone. This chain links TRBV18 with TRBJ2-7; a weak D match, TRBD2 (5 bases). There are 13 residues in the CDR3. In germline, CDR1 is KGHSH, CDR2 LQKENI. The V gene lost 3 bases and the J gene lost 4 bases, with 10 bases spanning the gap. For the CDR3, the DNA is TGTGCCAGCTCACCTAGCGCGGGTTACGAGCAGTACTTC. This sequence encodes CASSPSAGYEQYF.

This clone occurred a few times. The chain uses TRBV5-6 and TRBJ1-4, with D possibly TRBD1 on 5 matching bases. V lost 0 bases and J 7 bases, leaving 16 bases between the germline ends. This CDR3 contains 16 residues. Germline CDR1 and CDR2: SGHDT and YYEEEE. The CDR3 DNA is TGTGCCAGCAGCTTGGCCGTGGAGGGGTTCGGTGAAAAACTGTTTTTT. This encodes CASSLAVEGFGEKLFF.

CDR3 loop: CASSVGGATYEQYF. In DNA form, the CDR3 reads TGTGCCAGCAGCGTGGGTGGGGCCACCTACGAGCAGTACTTC. This rearrangement joins TRBV9 to TRBJ2-7, with D possibly TRBD1 on 5 matching bases. The V and J ends lost 2 bases and 2 bases respectively, with 11 bases between them. Germline CDR1 SGDLS, CDR2 YYNGEE. CDR3 length: 14 amino acids.

The chain combines TRBV28 with TRBJ1-4; the D gene is possibly TRBD1 (5 bases). Trimming took 4 bases from V and 13 from J, leaving 19 bases between them. Germline CDR1 MDHEN, CDR2 SYDVKM. The CDR3 has 14 residues. The CDR3 bases are TGTGCCAGCAGTTCCAACGCGCGAGGGAGGGGACTGTTTTTT. Translated: CASSSNARGRGLFF.

This clone has a handful of counts. J is TRBJ1-5 and V is TRBV18; 9 nucleotides match TRBD1. V lost 1 base to trimming and J lost 4 bases; unmatched junction nucleotides: 2. There are 15 residues in the CDR3. The germline V gene encodes CDR1 KGHSH and CDR2 LQKENI. In DNA form, the CDR3 reads TGTGCCAGCTCACCACAACAGGGGGCTAATCAGCCCCAGCATTTT. This codes for CASSPQQGANQPQHF.

J is TRBJ1-5 and V is TRBV18; D is possibly TRBD1 (6 bases). Germline-derived CDR1 and CDR2 are KGHSH and LQKENI. Trimming took off 3 bases at V and 3 bases at J, with 12 bases between the two ends. The CDR3 totals 15 residues. The DNA of the CDR3 is TGTGCCAGCTCACCCACCGGGACACTCAATCAGCCCCAGCATTTT. Translation: CASSPTGTLNQPQHF.

CDR3: CASINSGDVLLGEQYF. Written as DNA, the CDR3 is TGTGCCAGCATTAATTCAGGGGACGTCCTACTCGGCGAGCAGTACTTC. V and J are TRBV2 and TRBJ2-7, with a tentative D call TRBD1 (6 bases). Trimming left V 7 bases short and J 6 bases short, with 25 bases between. CDR1 is SNHLY, CDR2 FYNNEI, per germline. CDR3 length: 16 residues.

This clone was observed once. The V gene is TRBV5-6, the J gene TRBJ1-1, with D unresolved. Trimming pared 2 bases from V and 0 bases from J, leaving 8 bases between. There are 14 residues in the CDR3. Per germline, CDR1 SGHDT and CDR2 YYEEEE. CDR3 protein: CASSFVSLNTEAFF. CDR3 in DNA: TGTGCCAGCAGCTTTGTATCCCTGAACACTGAAGCTTTCTTT.

The chain has TRBV7-8 and TRBJ1-3; possibly TRBD1 for D (5 bases). In germline, CDR1 is SGHVS, CDR2 FQNEAQ. V was trimmed by 3 bases and J by 0 bases, leaving 12 bases between them. This CDR3 contains 16 residues. The CDR3 spells CASSFGGLRSGNTIYF. Here the CDR3 DNA reads TGTGCCAGCAGCTTCGGGGGTCTTCGCTCTGGAAACACCATATATTTT.

This chain connects TRBV6-4 to TRBJ2-3; 11 nucleotides line up with TRBD2. The CDR3 totals 16 residues. V gave up 5 bases and J gave up 1 base; unmatched junction bases: 5. CDR1 is MRHNA and CDR2 is SNTAGT in the germline V gene. CDR3 protein: CASSPGLADGTDTQYF. The DNA for the CDR3 is TGTGCCAGCAGTCCGGGACTAGCGGACGGCACAGATACGCAGTATTTT.

The rearrangement joins TRBV21-1 to TRBJ1-2; the table's D call of TRBD1 was not tested on the DNA. TRBV21-1 is a pseudogene locus. CDR3 size: 16 residues. CDR3 sequence reads: CASSKIGTATNYGYTF. CDR3 DNA: TGTGCCAGCAGCAAAATAGGGACAGCTACTAACTATGGCTACACCTTC.

In this sample, this clone turned up a few times. The V and J genes are TRBV4-1 and TRBJ1-3, with D uncertain. Germline-derived CDR1 and CDR2 are MGHRA and YSYEKL. Trimming took 0 bases from V and 4 from J, leaving 10 bases between them. This CDR3 has 15 residues. The chain's CDR3 is CASSQDDGLGNTIYF. The CDR3 coding sequence is TGCGCCAGCAGCCAAGATGATGGCTTAGGAAACACCATATATTTT.

The chain carries TRBV27 and TRBJ1-5, with a weak D call TRBD1 (5 bases). V lost 3 bases to trimming and J lost 7 bases, with 13 bases between them. The germline CDR1 and CDR2 sequences are MNHEY and SMNVEV (reference sequence). The CDR3 contains 14 residues. This CDR3 reads CASSFAGDRQPQHF. CDR3 nucleotides: TGTGCCAGCAGTTTCGCGGGGGACCGACAGCCCCAGCATTTT.

The rearrangement uses TRBV2 and TRBJ1-6; maybe TRBD1 (6 bases). This CDR3 is built from 17 residues. Germline V CDR1 and CDR2: SNHLY, FYNNEI. V was shortened by 4 bases and J by 5 bases, with 18 bases between the two germline ends. In DNA form, the CDR3 reads TGTGCCAGCAGTGTAGCCCGGCAGACAGGAGATAATTCACCCCTCCACTTT. Residues: CASSVARQTGDNSPLHF. Drawing the rest from reference TRBV2 and TRBJ1-6, the complete variable domain is EPEVTQTPSHQVTQMGQEVILRCVPISNHLYFYWYRQILGQKVEFLVSFYNNEISEKSEIFDDQFSVERPDGSNFTLKIRSTKLEDSAMYFCASSVARQTGDNSPLHFGNGTRLTVT.

V usage is TRBV11-1 and J usage is TRBJ2-3; 14 positions match TRBD2. V lost 6 bases and J lost 2; bases outside the gene matches: 4. The CDR3 loop spans 16 amino acids. Germline V gene lookup returns CDR1 SGHAT and CDR2 FQDESV (reference sequence). As DNA, the CDR3 is TGTGCCAGCAGTCGGGGACTAGCGGGGGTCACAGATACGCAGTATTTT. Amino acids: CASSRGLAGVTDTQYF.

The rearrangement uses TRBV5-1 and TRBJ1-2; D call uncertain. Germline-derived CDR1 and CDR2 are SGHRS and YFSETQ. Between the trimmed V and J ends, which lost 1 base and 3 bases, there was a span of 13 bases. This CDR3 is 15 amino acids long. The CDR3 DNA sequence: TGCGCCAGCAGCTTGACTTCTCGGAGGGACTATGGCTACACCTTC. It specifies CASSLTSRRDYGYTF.

The chain is built from TRBV15 and TRBJ2-2; the match to TRBD1 covers 7 bases. From germline, CDR1 is LNHNV and CDR2 YYDKDF (reference sequence). CDR3 size: 15 residues. V lost 3 bases to trimming and J lost 5 bases; unmatched junction nucleotides: 6. For the CDR3, the DNA is TGTGCCACCAGCAGGGGACAGCCCCATACCGGGGAGCTGTTTTTT. As protein: CATSRGQPHTGELFF.

The count of this clone is one. The chain uses TRBV2 and TRBJ2-5; the match to TRBD1 covers 12 bases. The ends lost 4 bases at V and 5 bases at J; junction bases unmatched: 5. The CDR3 has 15 residues. Per the germline V gene, CDR1 is SNHLY and CDR2 is FYNNEI. CDR3 amino acids: CASSVGQGAWETQYF. DNA for the CDR3: TGTGCCAGCAGTGTGGGACAGGGGGCTTGGGAGACCCAGTACTTC.

The sample holds a few counts of this clone. V is TRBV27 and J is TRBJ1-3; 7 bases fit TRBD1. CDR3 size: 13 residues. Trimming removed 5 bases from V and 6 bases from J; junction bases left unmatched: 4. From germline, CDR1 is MNHEY and CDR2 SMNVEV (reference sequence). In DNA, the CDR3 is TGTGCCAGCAGTGTGACAGGGTCAAACACCATATATTTT. This codes for CASSVTGSNTIYF.

The chain has TRBV30 and TRBJ1-4; D remains ambiguous. V was trimmed by 0 bases and J by 12 bases, leaving 11 bases between them. Looked up from germline, CDR1 is GTSNPN and CDR2 is SVGIG (reference sequence). CDR3 length: 12 residues. Here the CDR3 DNA reads TGTGCCTGGAGTGTAAACCAGGTCGAACTGTTTTTT. It yields the protein CAWSVNQVELFF.